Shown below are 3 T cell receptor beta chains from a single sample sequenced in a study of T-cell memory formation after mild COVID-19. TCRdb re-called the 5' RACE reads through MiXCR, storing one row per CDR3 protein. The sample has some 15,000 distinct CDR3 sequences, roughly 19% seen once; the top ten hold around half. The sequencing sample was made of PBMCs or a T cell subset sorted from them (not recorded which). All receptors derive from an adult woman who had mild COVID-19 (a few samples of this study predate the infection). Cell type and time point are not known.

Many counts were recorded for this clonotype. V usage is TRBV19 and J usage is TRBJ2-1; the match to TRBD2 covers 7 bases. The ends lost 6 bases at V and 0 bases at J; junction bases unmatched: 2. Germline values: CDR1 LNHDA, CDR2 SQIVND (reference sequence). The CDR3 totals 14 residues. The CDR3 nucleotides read TGTGCCAGTAGCGGGACTACCTCCTACAATGAGCAGTTCTTC. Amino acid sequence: CASSGTTSYNEQFF.

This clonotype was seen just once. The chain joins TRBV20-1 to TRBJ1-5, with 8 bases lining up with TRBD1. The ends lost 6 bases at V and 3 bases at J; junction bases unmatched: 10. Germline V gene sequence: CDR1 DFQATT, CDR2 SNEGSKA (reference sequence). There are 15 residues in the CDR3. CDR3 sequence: CSARRATGDNQPQHF. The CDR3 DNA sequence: TGCAGTGCCCGCCGAGCGACAGGGGACAATCAGCCCCAGCATTTT.

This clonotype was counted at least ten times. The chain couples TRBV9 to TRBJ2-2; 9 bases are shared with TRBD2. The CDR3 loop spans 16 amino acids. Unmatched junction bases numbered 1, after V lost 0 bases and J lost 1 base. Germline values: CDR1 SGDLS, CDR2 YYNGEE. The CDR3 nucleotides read TGTGCCAGCAGCGTAGCGACTAGCGGGAACACCGGGGAGCTGTTTTTT. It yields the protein CASSVATSGNTGELFF.